Given below is one T cell receptor (beta chain) in context. The source of the sample is a study of blood T cell repertoires in COVID-19. Across the study: Donors in the United States, Italy and Spain gave samples during acute or convalescent COVID-19. PBMCs, B-cell-depleted T cells, or T cells were the source of the cDNA or gDNA that made up the material.

Trimming removed 3 bases at V and 0 bases at J, with 11 bases between. The germline gives CDR1 ENHRY, CDR2 SYGVKD. The CDR3 has 15 residues. In the source study's methods: By means of reference gene primer amplification, nucleated cell counts were estimated. The protocol was immunoSEQ multiplex PCR, while the TCRdb copy is restricted to in-frame clones and leaves out a portion. V and J calls plus clone size are reproduced from that table; the DNA served to infer D and trimming. The sample yields approximately 27,000 clones, roughly 88% seen once. The sequencing input was peripheral blood. This chain links TRBV10-3 with TRBJ1-1, with D possibly matching TRBD1 (6 bases). The receptor was derived from a woman aged 45-65 years with active COVID-19. The CDR3 region has the DNA TGTGCCATCAGTGACCGAGGGGACATGAACACTGAAGCTTTCTTT. As protein: CAISDRGDMNTEAFF.